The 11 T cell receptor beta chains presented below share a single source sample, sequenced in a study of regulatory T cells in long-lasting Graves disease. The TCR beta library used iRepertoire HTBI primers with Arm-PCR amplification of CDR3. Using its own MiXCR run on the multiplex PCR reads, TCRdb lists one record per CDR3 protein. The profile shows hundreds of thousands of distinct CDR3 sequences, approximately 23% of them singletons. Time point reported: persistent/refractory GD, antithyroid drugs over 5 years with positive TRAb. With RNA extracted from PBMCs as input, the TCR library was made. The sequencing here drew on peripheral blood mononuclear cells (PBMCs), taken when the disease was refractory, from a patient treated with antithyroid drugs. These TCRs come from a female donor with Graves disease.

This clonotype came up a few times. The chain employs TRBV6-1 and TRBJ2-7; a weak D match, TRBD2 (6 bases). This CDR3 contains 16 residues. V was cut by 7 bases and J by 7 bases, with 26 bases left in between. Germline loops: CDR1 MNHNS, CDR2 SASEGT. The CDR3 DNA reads TGTGCCAGCACCCTCGGGCGGGGCAGGGCCCTAGGGGAGCAGTACTTC. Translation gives CASTLGRGRALGEQYF.

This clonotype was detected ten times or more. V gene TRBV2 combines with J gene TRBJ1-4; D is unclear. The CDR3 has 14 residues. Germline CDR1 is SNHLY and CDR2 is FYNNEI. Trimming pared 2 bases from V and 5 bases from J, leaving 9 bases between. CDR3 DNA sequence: TGTGCCAGCAGTGAACGAACGGCAAATGAAAAACTGTTTTTT. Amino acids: CASSERTANEKLFF.

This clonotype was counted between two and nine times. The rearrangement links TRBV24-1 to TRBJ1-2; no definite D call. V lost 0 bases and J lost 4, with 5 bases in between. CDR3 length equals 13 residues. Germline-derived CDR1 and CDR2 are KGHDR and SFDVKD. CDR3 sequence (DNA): TGTGCCACCAGTGATTTGTTTGGCTATGGCTACACCTTC. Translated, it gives CATSDLFGYGYTF.

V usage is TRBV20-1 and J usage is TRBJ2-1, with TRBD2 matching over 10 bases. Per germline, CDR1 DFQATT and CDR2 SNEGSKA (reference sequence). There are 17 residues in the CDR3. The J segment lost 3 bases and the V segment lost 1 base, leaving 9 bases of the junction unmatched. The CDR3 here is CSARGGSSGGYYNEQFF. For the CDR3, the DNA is TGCAGTGCTAGAGGGGGGTCTAGCGGGGGTTACTACAATGAGCAGTTCTTC.

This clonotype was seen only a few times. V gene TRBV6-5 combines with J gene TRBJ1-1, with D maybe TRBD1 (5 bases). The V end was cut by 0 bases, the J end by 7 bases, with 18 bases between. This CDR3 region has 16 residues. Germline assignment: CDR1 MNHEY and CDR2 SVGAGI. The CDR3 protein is CASSYSRSVGAVEAFF. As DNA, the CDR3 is TGTGCCAGCAGTTACTCGAGAAGTGTTGGGGCCGTTGAAGCTTTCTTT.

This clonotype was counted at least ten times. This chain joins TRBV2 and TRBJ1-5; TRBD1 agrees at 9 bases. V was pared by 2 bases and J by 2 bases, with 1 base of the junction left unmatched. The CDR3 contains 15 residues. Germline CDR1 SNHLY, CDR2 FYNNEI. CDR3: CASSETGGGNQPQHF. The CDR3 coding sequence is TGTGCCAGCAGTGAAACAGGGGGCGGCAATCAGCCCCAGCATTTT.

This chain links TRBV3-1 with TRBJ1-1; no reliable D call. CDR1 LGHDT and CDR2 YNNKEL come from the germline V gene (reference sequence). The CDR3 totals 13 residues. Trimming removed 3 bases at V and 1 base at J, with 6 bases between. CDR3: CASSQSENTEAFF. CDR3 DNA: TGTGCCAGCAGCCAGTCGGAGAACACTGAAGCTTTCTTT.

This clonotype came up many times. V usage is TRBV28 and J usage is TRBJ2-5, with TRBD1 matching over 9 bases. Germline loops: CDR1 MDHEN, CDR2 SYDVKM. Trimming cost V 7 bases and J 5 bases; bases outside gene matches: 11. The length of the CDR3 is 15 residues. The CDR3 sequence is CASTTLTGGRETQYF. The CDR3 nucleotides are TGTGCCAGCACTACCCTTACAGGGGGCAGGGAGACCCAGTACTTC. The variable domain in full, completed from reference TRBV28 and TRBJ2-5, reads DVKVTQSSRYLVKRTGEKVFLECVQDMDHENMFWYRQDPGLGLRLIYFSYDVKMKEKGDIPEGYSVSREKKERFSLILESASTNQTSMYLCASTTLTGGRETQYFGPGTRLLVL.

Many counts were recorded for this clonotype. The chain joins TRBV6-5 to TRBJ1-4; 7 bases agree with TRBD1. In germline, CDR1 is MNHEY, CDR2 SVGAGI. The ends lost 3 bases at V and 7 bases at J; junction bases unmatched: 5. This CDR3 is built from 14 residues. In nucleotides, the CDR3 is TGTGCCAGCAGTTATCTTGGGACAGTTGAAAAACTGTTTTTT. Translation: CASSYLGTVEKLFF.

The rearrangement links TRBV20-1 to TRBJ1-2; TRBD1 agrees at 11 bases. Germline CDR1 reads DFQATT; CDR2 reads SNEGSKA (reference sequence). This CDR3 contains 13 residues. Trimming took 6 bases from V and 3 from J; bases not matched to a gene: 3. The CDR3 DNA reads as TGCAGTGCCGGACAGGGGGCTGACTATGGCTACACCTTC. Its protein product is CSAGQGADYGYTF.

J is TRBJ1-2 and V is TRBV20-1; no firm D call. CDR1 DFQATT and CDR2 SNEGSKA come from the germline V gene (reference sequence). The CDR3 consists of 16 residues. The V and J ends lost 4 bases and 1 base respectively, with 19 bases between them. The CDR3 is CSATTLNGGDNYGYTF. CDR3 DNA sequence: TGCAGTGCTACAACCTTAAACGGAGGCGATAACTATGGCTACACCTTC.